Shown below are 26 T cell receptor beta chains from a single sample sequenced in a study of blood T cell repertoires in COVID-19. Profiled with immunoSEQ multiplex PCR; TCRdb holds only in-frame clones, not every one. The table has fewer than 90,000 clones, 85% to 90% seen once. The sequencing input was peripheral blood. These receptor sequences come from a human donor in a cohort sampled during active COVID-19.

In nucleotides, the CDR3 is TGTGCCAGCAGCTTAGCGGGGGGACTAGCGGGAGAAGAGCAGTTCTTC. Translating gives CASSLAGGLAGEEQFF. The chain links TRBV7-9 to TRBJ2-1, with TRBD2 matching over 14 bases. Germline assignment: CDR1 SEHNR and CDR2 FQNEAQ (reference sequence). The CDR3 loop spans 16 amino acids. V lost 0 bases to trimming and J lost 10 bases; unmatched junction nucleotides: 5.

This sequence joins TRBV24-1 and TRBJ2-5; possibly TRBD1 for D (5 bases). The CDR3 covers 13 residues. V lost 7 bases and J lost 5, with 13 bases in between. Germline CDR1 reads KGHDR; CDR2 reads SFDVKD. The CDR3 DNA reads TGTGCCACCAGGGACGGCGGACACGAGACCCAGTACTTC. Protein product: CATRDGGHETQYF.

This clone was picked up one time. The rearrangement uses TRBV28 and TRBJ2-7; possibly TRBD1 for D (6 bases). The CDR3 is made up of 14 amino acids. The V gene's germline CDR1 is MDHEN and CDR2 SYDVKM. Trimming took off 5 bases at V and 2 bases at J, with 13 bases between the two ends. The CDR3 loop is CASSPNDRTYEQYF. CDR3 nucleotide sequence: TGTGCCAGCAGTCCAAATGACAGGACCTACGAGCAGTACTTC.

This clone showed up just once. The J gene is TRBJ2-2, the V gene TRBV7-6; a possible D gene is TRBD2 (5 bases). V was trimmed by 2 bases and J by 3 bases, leaving 22 bases between them. The CDR3 extends over 19 amino acids. Germline CDR1 and CDR2: SGHVS and FNYEAQ. The CDR3 sequence: CASSLFSLGLPRDTGELFF. The DNA of the CDR3 is TGTGCCAGCAGCTTATTTTCCCTCGGACTCCCGAGGGACACCGGGGAGCTGTTTTTT.

The V and J genes are TRBV10-3 and TRBJ2-1, with 10 bases matching TRBD2. The CDR3 contains 12 residues. The V gene's germline CDR1 is ENHRY and CDR2 SYGVKD. After removal of 10 bases from V and 8 bases from J, the junction contained 5 bases not matched to a gene. The CDR3 region is CASQREGHEQFF. CDR3 sequence (DNA): TGTGCCAGCCAGCGGGAGGGGCATGAGCAGTTCTTC.

The chain has TRBV4-2 and TRBJ2-1, with 14 bases identical to TRBD2. CDR1 and CDR2 (germline): LGHNA, YNFKEQ. V lost 5 bases to trimming and J lost 6 bases; unmatched junction nucleotides: 3. The CDR3 contains 15 residues. The CDR3 here is CASSSGTSGSNEQFF. CDR3 coding DNA: TGTGCCAGCAGCTCCGGGACTAGCGGGAGCAATGAGCAGTTCTTC.

This chain uses TRBV11-2 with TRBJ1-1; 9 nucleotides align to TRBD1. Germline CDR1 is SGHAT and CDR2 is FQNNGV. J gave up 7 bases and V 5 bases, and 5 bases lay outside the gene matches. CDR3 length: 13 residues. This CDR3 reads CASSGDRVGEAFF. The CDR3 DNA is TGTGCCAGCAGCGGGGACAGGGTTGGTGAAGCTTTCTTT.

The V call is TRBV5-4, the J call TRBJ2-7; 9 bases agree with TRBD2. This CDR3 comprises 15 residues. From germline, CDR1 is SGHNT and CDR2 YYREEE (reference sequence). Losses at the gene ends were 3 bases for V and 3 bases for J; bases not matched to a gene: 7. CDR3 in amino acids: CASSSKAGGIYEQYV. CDR3 DNA sequence: TGTGCCAGCAGCTCTAAAGCGGGAGGCATCTACGAGCAGTACGTC.

This rearrangement joins TRBV3-1 (or the pseudogene TRBV3-2) to TRBJ1-1; D is unclear. The germline V gene encodes CDR1 LGHDT and CDR2 YNNKEL (reference sequence). The CDR3 length is 11 residues. Deletions cut 4 bases from V and 5 bases from J, with 5 bases between. The CDR3 reads CASSRGTEAFF. The CDR3 nucleotides read TGTGCCAGCAGCCGCGGGACTGAAGCTTTCTTT.

For the CDR3, the DNA is TGTGCCAGCAGCTTTGGGCCGAATGAAAAACTGTTTTTT. This gives the protein CASSFGPNEKLFF. This chain links TRBV7-2 with TRBJ1-4; D is ambiguous. V lost 3 bases to trimming and J lost 5 bases, with 7 bases between them. CDR1 and CDR2 from the germline V gene are SGHTA and FQGNSA. The length of the CDR3 is 13 residues. The variable domain in full, with the rest retrieved from reference TRBV7-2 and TRBJ1-4, is GAGVSQSPSNKVTEKGKDVELRCDPISGHTALYWYRQSLGQGLEFLIYFQGNSAPDKSGLPSDRFSAERTGGSVSTLTIQRTQQEDSAVYLCASSFGPNEKLFFGSGTQLSVL.

The chain has TRBV5-1 and TRBJ2-3; D possibly corresponds to TRBD2 (5 bases). The CDR3 totals 15 residues. Trimming took 7 bases from V and 4 from J, leaving 19 bases between them. Germline V gene data show CDR1 as SGHRS and CDR2 as YFSETQ. The DNA of the CDR3 is TGCGCCAGCCGACTTGCGGGCCTCGGCGCAGATACGCAGTATTTT. Its protein product is CASRLAGLGADTQYF.

On this clone itself: Other nucleotide sequences in the sample specify the same CDR3. This chain links TRBV5-1 with TRBJ2-3; a possible D gene is TRBD2 (5 bases). CDR1 and CDR2 (germline): SGHRS, YFSETQ. This CDR3 is 14 amino acids long. The V end was cut by 0 bases, the J end by 6 bases, with 11 bases between. In DNA form, the CDR3 reads TGCGCCAGCAGCTTGGGCCTAGCAACTGATACGCAGTATTTT. This codes for CASSLGLATDTQYF. Full variable domain (outside the CDR3, taken from reference TRBV5-1 and TRBJ2-3): KAGVTQTPRYLIKTRGQQVTLSCSPISGHRSVSWYQQTPGQGLQFLFEYFSETQRNKGNFPGRFSGRQFSNSRSEMNVSTLELGDSALYLCASSLGLATDTQYFGPGTRLTVL.

The genes are TRBV7-2 and TRBJ1-2; D might be TRBD1 (6 bases). Trimming took 6 bases from V and 0 from J, leaving 8 bases between them. Germline V lookup: CDR1 SGHTA, CDR2 FQGNSA. The CDR3 consists of 13 residues. The CDR3 nucleotides read TGTGCCAGCAGGGGGGCTTCTAACTATGGCTACACCTTC. Translating gives CASRGASNYGYTF.

The CDR3 loop reads CASSISLAASYEQYF. The CDR3 DNA is TGTGCCAGTAGTATTTCACTAGCGGCCTCCTACGAGCAGTACTTC. V gene TRBV19 combines with J gene TRBJ2-7, with 8 nucleotides matching TRBD2. CDR1 is LNHDA, CDR2 SQIVND, per germline (reference sequence). V lost 3 bases, J lost 0 bases, and 4 bases stayed unmatched. The CDR3 loop spans 15 amino acids.

V gene TRBV13 combines with J gene TRBJ1-5; no clear D. There are 16 residues in the CDR3. The V end lost 2 bases, the J end lost 2 bases, and 13 bases lay between the germline ends. Germline-derived CDR1 and CDR2 are PRHDT and FYEKMQ (reference sequence). The CDR3 protein is CASSLWRDGGNQPQHF. In DNA, the CDR3 is TGTGCCAGCAGCTTATGGCGGGATGGGGGCAATCAGCCCCAGCATTTT.

This chain uses TRBV11-2 with TRBJ2-7; 8 bases are shared with TRBD2. CDR1 SGHAT and CDR2 FQNNGV come from the germline V gene. With V trimmed by 1 base and J by 6 bases, 5 bases remained unmatched. The CDR3 contains 14 residues. CDR3 DNA sequence: TGTGCCAGCAGCTTAGCGGGACTAGTTCTCGAGCAGTACTTC. It is translated as CASSLAGLVLEQYF.

The J gene is TRBJ2-2, the V gene TRBV18, with a tentative D call TRBD2 (6 bases). Germline lookup yields CDR1 KGHSH and CDR2 LQKENI. V was clipped by 2 bases and J by 3 bases, with 13 bases between them. This CDR3 has 16 residues. CDR3 coding DNA: TGTGCCAGCTCACCATTCCGGGACTCCTACACCGGGGAGCTGTTTTTT. Protein product: CASSPFRDSYTGELFF.

The rearrangement joins TRBV13 to TRBJ2-7; 13 bases agree with TRBD2. The CDR3 has 15 amino acids. The germline gives CDR1 PRHDT, CDR2 FYEKMQ (reference sequence). Trimming at V came to 2 bases and at J to 6 bases, leaving 4 bases not matched to a gene. The CDR3 sequence: CASSLRLAGGLEQYF. For the CDR3, the DNA is TGTGCCAGCAGCTTACGACTAGCGGGAGGTCTCGAGCAGTACTTC. The variable domain in full, with the rest retrieved from reference TRBV13 and TRBJ2-7, is AAGVIQSPRHLIKEKRETATLKCYPIPRHDTVYWYQQGPGQDPQFLISFYEKMQSDKGSIPDRFSAQQFSDYHSELNMSSLELGDSALYFCASSLRLAGGLEQYFGPGTRLTVT.

This sequence joins TRBV19 and TRBJ2-5, with D tentatively TRBD2 (5 bases). CDR3 length equals 15 residues. Trimming took off 1 base at V and 2 bases at J, with 11 bases between the two ends. Germline CDR1 LNHDA, CDR2 SQIVND (reference sequence). In DNA, the CDR3 is TGTGCCAGTAGTATAGGGTCCGGACTTCAAGAGACCCAGTACTTC. Translating it yields CASSIGSGLQETQYF.

This sequence joins TRBV18 and TRBJ2-1, with D hard to call. This CDR3 comprises 13 residues. V was trimmed by 4 bases and J by 5 bases, leaving 9 bases between them. The germline V gene encodes CDR1 KGHSH and CDR2 LQKENI. The CDR3 is CASSLSSDNEQFF. The CDR3 DNA follows: TGTGCCAGCTCACTTAGCAGCGACAATGAGCAGTTCTTC.

The chain has TRBV18 and TRBJ1-1, with D unclear. Germline-derived CDR1 and CDR2 are KGHSH and LQKENI. The V and J ends lost 0 bases and 0 bases respectively, with 5 bases between them. The CDR3 covers 14 residues. The CDR3 nucleotides are TGTGCCAGCTCACCACCGGCGGTGAACACTGAAGCTTTCTTT. Its translation is CASSPPAVNTEAFF. Full variable domain (remainder filled in from reference TRBV18 and TRBJ1-1): NAGVMQNPRHLVRRRGQEARLRCSPMKGHSHVYWYRQLPEEGLKFMVYLQKENIIDESGMPKERFSAEFPKEGPSILRIQQVVRGDSAAYFCASSPPAVNTEAFFGQGTRLTVV.

The rearrangement links TRBV28 to TRBJ1-5; a possible D gene is TRBD1 (6 bases). Germline CDR1 is MDHEN and CDR2 is SYDVKM. Trimming shortened V by 3 bases and J by 1 base, and 13 bases separated the two germline ends. The CDR3 sequence is 16 residues long. The CDR3 here is CASSFGRRGSNQPQHF. The CDR3 coding sequence is TGTGCCAGCAGTTTCGGCCGCAGGGGCAGCAATCAGCCCCAGCATTTT.

CDR3 region: CSASRPTVGNQPQHF. CDR3 DNA sequence: TGCAGTGCTAGTCGCCCCACAGTGGGCAATCAGCCCCAGCATTTT. The chain couples TRBV20-1 to TRBJ1-5; D is unclear. This CDR3 spans 15 amino acids. The germline V gene has CDR1 DFQATT and CDR2 SNEGSKA (reference sequence). V shed 3 bases and J shed 2 bases, with 14 bases lying between them.

A single count supports this clone. This chain connects TRBV25-1 to TRBJ2-7, with 11 nucleotides matching TRBD1. The CDR3 consists of 16 residues. The trim removed 3 bases at V and 9 bases at J, leaving 13 bases unmatched. CDR1 and CDR2 (germline): MGHDK, SYGVNS. The CDR3 DNA reads TGTGCCAGCAGTGAGGACGGAGGGACAGGGGGGTTAGTGCAGTACTTC. Amino acid sequence: CASSEDGGTGGLVQYF.

The chain joins TRBV5-8 to TRBJ2-2; 9 nucleotides line up with TRBD1. The CDR3 is 16 amino acids. In germline, CDR1 is SGHTS, CDR2 YDEGEE. V was pared by 4 bases and J by 3 bases, with 7 bases of the junction left unmatched. This chain's CDR3 is CASSPGTGLDTGELFF. Written as DNA, the CDR3 is TGTGCCAGCAGCCCAGGGACAGGGCTGGACACCGGGGAGCTGTTTTTT.

The chain has TRBV6-4 and TRBJ2-2, with 7 bases fitting TRBD2. V was pared by 2 bases and J by 3 bases, with 6 bases of the junction left unmatched. CDR1 MRHNA and CDR2 SNTAGT come from the germline V gene. The CDR3 spans 16 residues. CDR3 loop: CASSDGGGLDTGELFF. CDR3 DNA sequence: TGTGCCAGCAGTGACGGCGGGGGTTTGGACACCGGGGAGCTGTTTTTT.